The rows below give T cell receptor beta chains drawn from one sample of a study of blood T cell repertoires in COVID-19. Sequencing used immunoSEQ multiplex PCR; TCRdb keeps in-frame clones, though not all of them. The sample consists of tens of thousands of clones, less than 90% of them appearing once. Sequenced input: peripheral blood. These receptor sequences come from a man at least 80 years old with acute or convalescent COVID-19. Both conserved end residues are part of each CDR3. The order of the fields is D gene, V gene, clone size, J gene, CDR3 DNA, CDR3 protein. The D gene is left open where the match is weak. Clone size is given for some rows only: seen once, a few or many times, or a class if the clone is expanded.

d_call: TRBD2
v_call: TRBV27
clone_size: -
j_call: TRBJ2-7
cdr3_nt: TGTGCCAGCAGTTTAAGAGGACTAGCGGGAGCGTCCTACGAGCAGTACTTC
cdr3_aa: CASSLRGLAGASYEQYF

d_call: TRBD1
v_call: TRBV24-1
clone_size: few
j_call: TRBJ2-7
cdr3_nt: TGTGCCACCAGTGGGGCGGGACAGGGGAACTACGAGCAGTACTTC
cdr3_aa: CATSGAGQGNYEQYF

d_call: TRBD1
v_call: TRBV11-1
clone_size: -
j_call: TRBJ1-6
cdr3_nt: TGTGCCAGCAGCTTACGTGGACAGGGTTTTAATTCACCCCTCCACTTT
cdr3_aa: CASSLRGQGFNSPLHF

d_call: -
v_call: TRBV21-1
clone_size: -
j_call: TRBJ1-5
cdr3_nt: TGTGCCAGCAGCCTACACTGGAACGGGAAAATGGTAAGCAATCAGCCCCAGCATTTT
cdr3_aa: CASSLHWNGKMVSNQPQHF

d_call: -
v_call: TRBV4-1
clone_size: -
j_call: TRBJ2-3
cdr3_nt: TGCGCCAGCAGCCAGTCCCAGGGGTGGGGCACAGATACGCAGTATTTT
cdr3_aa: CASSQSQGWGTDTQYF

d_call: -
v_call: TRBV21-1
clone_size: -
j_call: TRBJ1-5
cdr3_nt: TGTGCCAGCAGCACAGGGGTCGGTCAGCCCCAGCATTTT
cdr3_aa: CASSTGVGQPQHF

d_call: TRBD1
v_call: TRBV6-5
clone_size: -
j_call: TRBJ2-7
cdr3_nt: TGTGCCAGCAGTTCGGACAGGGGTCGCTACGAGCAGTACTTC
cdr3_aa: CASSSDRGRYEQYF

d_call: -
v_call: TRBV19
clone_size: -
j_call: TRBJ1-1
cdr3_nt: TGTGCCAGTAGTATGCGGGGGTCGAACACTGAAGCTTTCTTT
cdr3_aa: CASSMRGSNTEAFF

d_call: -
v_call: TRBV2
clone_size: -
j_call: TRBJ2-1
cdr3_nt: TGTGCCAGCAGTGAAGCGCTCAGACTAGTTATATACAATGAGCAGTTCTTC
cdr3_aa: CASSEALRLVIYNEQFF

d_call: -
v_call: TRBV11-2
clone_size: -
j_call: TRBJ2-5
cdr3_nt: TGTGCCAGCAGCACCGGGATCCAAGAGACCCAGTACTTC
cdr3_aa: CASSTGIQETQYF

d_call: -
v_call: TRBV9
clone_size: -
j_call: TRBJ1-1
cdr3_nt: TGTGCCAGCGCCCGCCAAGAGGGATGGGACACTGAAGCTTTCTTT
cdr3_aa: CASARQEGWDTEAFF

d_call: TRBD1
v_call: TRBV27
clone_size: -
j_call: TRBJ2-5
cdr3_nt: TGTGCCAGCAGGCGGGTATCCGGACAGGCCGGAGTAGAGACCCAGTACTTC
cdr3_aa: CASRRVSGQAGVETQYF

d_call: TRBD2
v_call: TRBV19
clone_size: -
j_call: TRBJ2-7
cdr3_nt: TGTGCCAGTAGTCGTTTAAGCGGGACTAGCGCCTACGAGCAGTACTTC
cdr3_aa: CASSRLSGTSAYEQYF

d_call: TRBD1
v_call: TRBV6-2/TRBV6-3
clone_size: -
j_call: TRBJ1-5
cdr3_nt: TGTGCCAGCAGTTACTTGTCGACAGGGGCGAGCAATCAGCCCCAGCATTTT
cdr3_aa: CASSYLSTGASNQPQHF

d_call: TRBD2
v_call: TRBV6-5
clone_size: -
j_call: TRBJ2-7
cdr3_nt: TGTGCCAGCAGTCGACTAGCGGACGCCTACGAGCAGTACTTC
cdr3_aa: CASSRLADAYEQYF

d_call: TRBD2
v_call: TRBV9
clone_size: -
j_call: TRBJ2-3
cdr3_nt: TGTGCCAGCAGCGTAGGAGCTAGCGGGAGGGGGGAAGATACGCAGTATTTT
cdr3_aa: CASSVGASGRGEDTQYF

d_call: TRBD1
v_call: TRBV30
clone_size: -
j_call: TRBJ1-2
cdr3_nt: TGTGCCTGGAAGCGGACAGGCCTTTCGGGGGGCTACACCTTC
cdr3_aa: CAWKRTGLSGGYTF

d_call: TRBD2
v_call: TRBV6-5
clone_size: -
j_call: TRBJ2-1
cdr3_nt: TGTGCCAGCAGCCTTAGCGGGAAAACCTACAATGAGCAGTTCTTC
cdr3_aa: CASSLSGKTYNEQFF

d_call: TRBD2
v_call: TRBV7-8
clone_size: -
j_call: TRBJ2-1
cdr3_nt: TGTGCCAGCAGCCTGAGCGGGGCCTCCTACAATGAGCAGTTCTTC
cdr3_aa: CASSLSGASYNEQFF

d_call: TRBD2
v_call: TRBV19
clone_size: -
j_call: TRBJ2-5
cdr3_nt: TGTGCCAGTAGTGTGAGACTAGCGGGAAACGTCGGCGAGACCCAGTACTTC
cdr3_aa: CASSVRLAGNVGETQYF

d_call: -
v_call: TRBV2
clone_size: -
j_call: TRBJ1-5
cdr3_nt: TGTGCCAGCAGTGCCAGCGGTTGGGGCAATCAGCCCCAGCATTTT
cdr3_aa: CASSASGWGNQPQHF

d_call: -
v_call: TRBV7-2
clone_size: -
j_call: TRBJ2-5
cdr3_nt: TGTGCCAGCAGCTTAGCTTCAGTTGGTCCAGAGACCCAGTACTTC
cdr3_aa: CASSLASVGPETQYF

d_call: TRBD2
v_call: TRBV20-1
clone_size: -
j_call: TRBJ2-3
cdr3_nt: TGCAGTGCTAGTTTGGTTGCGGGAGGAGCAGATACGCAGTATTTT
cdr3_aa: CSASLVAGGADTQYF

d_call: -
v_call: TRBV18
clone_size: -
j_call: TRBJ2-3
cdr3_nt: TGTGCCAGCTCACGTGGCGGGAAGGGTACCTCAGATACGCAGTATTTT
cdr3_aa: CASSRGGKGTSDTQYF

d_call: TRBD1
v_call: TRBV24-1
clone_size: -
j_call: TRBJ2-5
cdr3_nt: TGTGCCACCAGTGACACTAACAGGGGGGAGAGGGAGACCCAGTACTTC
cdr3_aa: CATSDTNRGERETQYF

d_call: -
v_call: TRBV2
clone_size: -
j_call: TRBJ1-1
cdr3_nt: TGTGCCAGCAGTTCGACAACGGAAGCTTTCTTT
cdr3_aa: CASSSTTEAFF

d_call: -
v_call: TRBV27
clone_size: -
j_call: TRBJ2-7
cdr3_nt: TGTGCCAGCAGTTTCCGGGACTCATCCTACGAGCAGTACTTC
cdr3_aa: CASSFRDSSYEQYF

d_call: -
v_call: TRBV12-3/TRBV12-4
clone_size: -
j_call: TRBJ2-1
cdr3_nt: TGTGCCAGCAGGACCACCAGGCCAAATGAGCAGTTCTTC
cdr3_aa: CASRTTRPNEQFF

d_call: -
v_call: TRBV19
clone_size: -
j_call: TRBJ1-4
cdr3_nt: TGTGCCAGTAGTGGGTCGGGACACCCTAATGAAAAACTGTTTTTT
cdr3_aa: CASSGSGHPNEKLFF

d_call: TRBD2
v_call: TRBV18
clone_size: few
j_call: TRBJ2-7
cdr3_nt: TGTGCCAGCTCAGCTAGCGGGAGTTCGTACGAGCAGTACTTC
cdr3_aa: CASSASGSSYEQYF

d_call: -
v_call: TRBV19
clone_size: -
j_call: TRBJ1-4
cdr3_nt: TGTGCCAGTAGCCGCACAGGAAATGAAAAACTGTTTTTT
cdr3_aa: CASSRTGNEKLFF

d_call: TRBD1
v_call: TRBV7-6
clone_size: few
j_call: TRBJ1-5
cdr3_nt: TGTGCCAGCAGTTATGACAGGGTCAGTAATCAGCCCCAGCATTTT
cdr3_aa: CASSYDRVSNQPQHF

d_call: -
v_call: TRBV11-3
clone_size: once
j_call: TRBJ2-2
cdr3_nt: TGTGCCTGCACAGGAAACACCGGGGAGCTGTTTTTT
cdr3_aa: CACTGNTGELFF

d_call: TRBD1
v_call: TRBV5-1
clone_size: once
j_call: TRBJ1-5
cdr3_nt: TGCGCCAGCAGTGAGGGGGCAAGCAATCAGCCCCAGCATTTT
cdr3_aa: CASSEGASNQPQHF

d_call: TRBD1
v_call: TRBV25-1
clone_size: -
j_call: TRBJ2-7
cdr3_nt: TGTGCCAGCGGACCAGGGGGTCGATACGAGCAGTACTTC
cdr3_aa: CASGPGGRYEQYF

d_call: -
v_call: TRBV2
clone_size: few
j_call: TRBJ1-5
cdr3_nt: TGTGCCAGCATGGGGGGGGGTACAGGGCCCCAGCATTTT
cdr3_aa: CASMGGGTGPQHF

d_call: TRBD1
v_call: TRBV27
clone_size: -
j_call: TRBJ2-3
cdr3_nt: TGTGCCAGCAGGAGACAGGGAACCACAGATACGCAGTATTTT
cdr3_aa: CASRRQGTTDTQYF

d_call: TRBD1
v_call: TRBV5-1
clone_size: -
j_call: TRBJ1-6
cdr3_nt: TGCGCCAGCAGCCCCCCGACAGGGCGGAATTCACCCCTCCACTTT
cdr3_aa: CASSPPTGRNSPLHF

d_call: -
v_call: TRBV20-1
clone_size: once
j_call: TRBJ1-3
cdr3_nt: TGCAGTGCTAGTCTTGGACTTCTCTCTGGAAACACCATATATTTT
cdr3_aa: CSASLGLLSGNTIYF

d_call: TRBD1
v_call: TRBV11-2
clone_size: -
j_call: TRBJ1-2
cdr3_nt: TGTGCCAGCAGCCCCACACAGACAGGGCCCCGGGGCTACACCTTC
cdr3_aa: CASSPTQTGPRGYTF

d_call: TRBD1
v_call: TRBV5-1
clone_size: -
j_call: TRBJ2-7
cdr3_nt: TGCGCCAGCAGCTCTTTTTCGGGACAGGCGGGCGAGCAGTACTTC
cdr3_aa: CASSSFSGQAGEQYF

d_call: TRBD1
v_call: TRBV19
clone_size: once
j_call: TRBJ1-5
cdr3_nt: TGTGCCAGTAGTACTCTGCGGACAGGTCTTTATAGCAATCAGCCCCAGCATTTT
cdr3_aa: CASSTLRTGLYSNQPQHF

d_call: -
v_call: TRBV6-1
clone_size: -
j_call: TRBJ1-2
cdr3_nt: TGTGCCAGCAGTGAATCTCTCAGGGTAGAACTCTATGGCTACACCTTC
cdr3_aa: CASSESLRVELYGYTF

d_call: -
v_call: TRBV7-9
clone_size: -
j_call: TRBJ2-7
cdr3_nt: TGTGCCAGCAGCTTCGGCGGCGTCGGTGAGCAGTACTTC
cdr3_aa: CASSFGGVGEQYF

d_call: TRBD2
v_call: TRBV27
clone_size: -
j_call: TRBJ2-1
cdr3_nt: TGTGCCAGCAGGGGACTAGGCACAAATGAGCAGTTCTTC
cdr3_aa: CASRGLGTNEQFF

d_call: -
v_call: TRBV24-1
clone_size: -
j_call: TRBJ1-6
cdr3_nt: TGTGCCACCAGTGCCGGGCCCGTGGGAGGCTCACCCCTCCACTTT
cdr3_aa: CATSAGPVGGSPLHF

d_call: TRBD2
v_call: TRBV7-2
clone_size: -
j_call: TRBJ2-2
cdr3_nt: TGTGCCAGCAGCCCAAACGCTCCCGGGGGGTCCGGGGAGCTGTTTTTT
cdr3_aa: CASSPNAPGGSGELFF

d_call: -
v_call: TRBV19
clone_size: -
j_call: TRBJ2-2
cdr3_nt: TGTGCCATACGAGGGGGACAGAACACCGGGGAGCTGTTTTTT
cdr3_aa: CAIRGGQNTGELFF

d_call: -
v_call: TRBV11-2
clone_size: -
j_call: TRBJ2-2
cdr3_nt: TGTGCCAGCACCATAAAGGGACACCAAATGAACACCGGGGAGCTGTTTTTT
cdr3_aa: CASTIKGHQMNTGELFF

d_call: TRBD2
v_call: TRBV25-1
clone_size: -
j_call: TRBJ2-5
cdr3_nt: TGTGCCAGCAGTTATAGCGGGAGGAAAGAGACCCAGTACTTC
cdr3_aa: CASSYSGRKETQYF

d_call: -
v_call: TRBV19
clone_size: -
j_call: TRBJ2-7
cdr3_nt: TGTGCCAGTAGTACCATGTCCGTCGGGGGTTACGAGCAGTACTTC
cdr3_aa: CASSTMSVGGYEQYF

d_call: -
v_call: TRBV30
clone_size: -
j_call: TRBJ1-5
cdr3_nt: TGTGCCTGGAGTGTAAAAGGGGTTGGCCAGCCCCAGCATTTT
cdr3_aa: CAWSVKGVGQPQHF

d_call: TRBD1
v_call: TRBV5-8
clone_size: -
j_call: TRBJ1-3
cdr3_nt: TGTGCCAGCAGCTTGGGACAGGGAACCGGAAACACCATATATTTT
cdr3_aa: CASSLGQGTGNTIYF

d_call: -
v_call: TRBV4-1
clone_size: -
j_call: TRBJ1-5
cdr3_nt: TGCGCCAGCAGCCAAGATCAGGCTAACAGCTATAGCAATCAGCCCCAGCATTTT
cdr3_aa: CASSQDQANSYSNQPQHF

d_call: -
v_call: TRBV5-1
clone_size: -
j_call: TRBJ2-7
cdr3_nt: TGCGCCAGCAGCGGCATAAAGACCTACGAGCAGTACTTC
cdr3_aa: CASSGIKTYEQYF